This T cell receptor (beta chain) was profiled in a study of PD-L1 blockade in urothelial cancer (dated by TCRdb to about 2017). A note on the overall study: Every patient began therapy in the mid-2010s and was given atezolizumab 1,200 mg intravenously every 3 weeks. An ECOG performance status of 0 or 1 was recorded for the patients, and 0 to 3 prior chemotherapy regimens had been received by the patients. Durable clinical benefit was achieved by nine patients but not by the remaining 20. Pretreatment tumor samples, along with matched peripheral blood collected serially before and after atezolizumab treatment, underwent TCR sequencing. Blood samples were analyzed at 3 weeks after treatment start (second dose) and at 6 weeks after treatment start. About 90% of the 29 patients were identified as males with urothelial cancer of bladder origin, and a prior smoking history was reported by 18 of 29 patients. Somatic, immune and clinical correlates of response to PD-L1 blockade with atezolizumab in urothelial cancer were the focus of an exploratory multi-omic analysis. Blood samples gave median yields of around 150,000 T cells and 65,000 to 85,000 unique TCRs, along with a median clonality of approximately 0.08. In the same patients, pretreatment tumors underwent whole exome sequencing and RNA sequencing in addition to TCR sequencing. Progression-free survival longer than 6 months counted as durable clinical benefit, and TCR features were additionally tested against both progression-free and overall survival. Twenty-nine patients had pretreatment blood TCR-seq, about 25 had at least one posttreatment blood collection, and about 25 had tumor TCR-seq. Study-wide findings and limitations: Among patients with durable benefit, tumor-associated TCR clones showed greater expansion in peripheral blood 3 weeks after treatment started (n ≈ 20, p = 0.022). Improved progression-free and overall survival was found to be associated with pretreatment peripheral blood TCR clonality below the median. Small sample size (n ≈ 30) and many exploratory analyses mean the results are intended to be hypothesis-generating.

To estimate absolute template abundance from read counts, synthetic TCR analog templates were spiked into each PCR. The immunoSEQ assay used bias-controlled V and J gene primers to amplify TCRbeta CDR3 regions from genomic DNA. Sequencing of rearranged TCRbeta segments was done at approximately 20X coverage. The source study handled its data this way. Sequencing errors were corrected by clustering, and CDR3s were annotated against IMGT so that V, D and J genes could be assigned. Downstream analyses used only productive TCRbeta rearrangements and left out out-of-frame or stop-codon sequences. To compute clonality, Shannon entropy was normalized by the log of the number of unique productive sequences and then subtracted from one. Clones differing between time points or between blood and tumor were identified by Fisher's exact test with Benjamini-Hochberg correction at adjusted p below 0.01. Sourced from immuneACCESS, this table was stored by TCRdb with only in-frame sequences that have V and J called. A share of the clones is absent; for the studies checked, an unresolved V gene accounts for under half, and the remainder has no known explanation. From that table come the V and J calls and clone size; the DNA was used to work out D and trimming. This sample lists approximately 91,000 clones; less than 85% were detected once. The top ten constitute 8.4% of the sample.

The sample's time point label, in plain terms: peripheral blood 6 weeks after treatment start. A total of about 31 patients with locally advanced or metastatic urothelial carcinoma, treated at Memorial Sloan Kettering on a trial protocol, made up the cohort. Peripheral blood mononuclear cells were collected pretreatment and during treatment, with between 1 and 8 total time points obtained per patient. The Qiagen DNeasy Blood extraction kit was used to purify genomic DNA from total PBMCs and tumor samples. Collected pretreatment and during treatment, PBMCs were isolated and stored as previously described. This clone has a count of ten or more. Its antigen remains unidentified. Within one base of it there is no much larger clone, and no base qualities were kept. Other DNA sequences in the sample encode the same CDR3. V is reduced by 0 bases and J by 5 bases, leaving a spacing of 11 bases between them. The CDR3 contains 14 residues, cysteine and phenylalanine counted. The entry retains the CDR3 DNA only, 42 bases that are in frame from base 1. The germline V gene supplies CDR1 SGHRS and CDR2 YFSETQ.

The chain joins TRBV5-1 to TRBJ1-2; a tentative D call is TRBD1 (6 bases match). The material was PBMCs, obtained around atezolizumab (anti-PD-L1) treatment. The clonotype was recovered from a man in his 70s with urothelial cancer. The CDR3: CASSLEQGGYGYTF. The nucleotide sequence reads TGCGCCAGCAGCTTGGAACAGGGAGGGTATGGCTACACCTTC.